The rows below give T cell receptor beta chains drawn from one sample of a study of T cell responses to AZD1222 COVID-19 vaccine. Some clones are missing from TCRdb's copy, which holds only in-frame ones; the method was immunoSEQ multiplex PCR. The sample has about 90,000 clones, roughly 88% seen once. The sequencing here drew on peripheral blood, taken on day 0 of AZD1222 vaccination. These receptors all stem from an adult in good health. CDR3s include the opening cysteine and the closing phenylalanine or tryptophan. D genes are given only for firm matches. Part of the rows lack a size; the others show once, few, many or a class for expanded clones.

>TRBJ2-5|NA|NA|TRBV19
TGTGCCAGTAGTATAGCTCTTTGGGGGCCTGGGGCCCAGTACTTC
CASSIALWGPGAQYF
>TRBJ2-2|TRBD2|once|TRBV28
TGTGCCAGCAGTGCTAGCGGAGCGAACACCGGGGAGCTGTTTTTT
CASSASGANTGELFF
>TRBJ2-1|TRBD2|NA|TRBV7-9
TGTGCCAGCAGCTTTTTGATCCTAGCGGGAAGTGAGCAGTTCTTC
CASSFLILAGSEQFF
>TRBJ2-3|NA|large|TRBV24-1
TGTGCCACCAGTGGAGGGGGGAATCGCTATACGCAGTATTTT
CATSGGGNRYTQYF
>TRBJ1-4|TRBD1|once|TRBV19
TGTGCCAGTAGTGACCGGGACAGGGGGAAAAAACTGTTTTTT
CASSDRDRGKKLFF
>TRBJ1-6|TRBD1|NA|TRBV4-3
TGCGCCAGCAGCCGTAGACAGGGGGATTCACCCCTCCACTTT
CASSRRQGDSPLHF
>TRBJ1-2|NA|NA|TRBV5-1
TGCGCCAGCAGCGCGGTTGGATTCTATGGCTACACCTTC
CASSAVGFYGYTF
>TRBJ1-1|NA|NA|TRBV19
TGTGCCAGTAGTCCCGTGGATATGAACACTGAAGCTTTCTTT
CASSPVDMNTEAFF
>TRBJ2-2|NA|NA|TRBV15
TGTGCCACCAGCAGAGACAGGGGTACCGGGGAGCTGTTTTTT
CATSRDRGTGELFF
>TRBJ1-1|TRBD1|NA|TRBV7-9
TGTGCCAGCAGCAGACAGGGGGCTTCAAACACTGAAGCTTTCTTT
CASSRQGASNTEAFF
>TRBJ1-1|NA|NA|TRBV5-1
TGCGCCAGCAGCTTGTTGGCAGTTAACACTGAAGCTTTCTTT
CASSLLAVNTEAFF
>TRBJ2-1|TRBD2|NA|TRBV7-9
TGTGCCAGCAGCCCGAGACTAGCGGGAGGGTCCTACAATGAGCAGTTCTTC
CASSPRLAGGSYNEQFF
>TRBJ2-1|NA|NA|TRBV13
TGTGCCAGCAGCCGCCCCGTCGGGTCCTACAATGAGCAGTTCTTC
CASSRPVGSYNEQFF
>TRBJ1-2|NA|NA|TRBV28
TGTGCCAGCAGTCCACCGGGGACGGGAAACTATGGCTACACCTTC
CASSPPGTGNYGYTF
>TRBJ2-1|TRBD2|NA|TRBV7-8
TGTGCCAGCAGCTTAGCAAGGAGCGGGAGGGACAATGAGCAGTTCTTC
CASSLARSGRDNEQFF
>TRBJ2-7|TRBD1|once|TRBV19
TGTGCCAGTAGTATAGGAGGACAGGGCTACGAGCAGTACTTC
CASSIGGQGYEQYF
>TRBJ1-5|NA|NA|TRBV28
TGTGCCAGCAGTTTTGGGCAGGGAATCAATCAGCCCCAGCATTTT
CASSFGQGINQPQHF
>TRBJ1-6|NA|NA|TRBV27
TGTGCCAGCAGTTTATCGCCAGGGATTTTTAATTCACCCCTCCACTTT
CASSLSPGIFNSPLHF
>TRBJ1-1|NA|NA|TRBV12-3/TRBV12-4
TGTGCCAGCAGAGGACTAGCTGAAGCTTTCTTT
CASRGLAEAFF
>TRBJ2-6|NA|NA|TRBV6-5
TGTGCCAGCAGTTATGCGGCCCTCTCTGGGGCCAACGTCCTGACTTTC
CASSYAALSGANVLTF
>TRBJ2-5|NA|few|TRBV27
TGTGCCAGCAGTTTATCGGAACGAGGCTGGGATCTGGAGACCCAGTACTTC
CASSLSERGWDLETQYF
>TRBJ1-4|NA|NA|TRBV9
TGTGCCAGCAGCGTAGGGAGGGCCGGGCCAGTTAATGAAAAACTGTTTTTT
CASSVGRAGPVNEKLFF
>TRBJ2-3|NA|NA|TRBV7-2
TGTGCCAGCAGCTTATTTATTGGGGGCTTCGCAGATACGCAGTATTTT
CASSLFIGGFADTQYF
>TRBJ2-2|TRBD2|NA|TRBV3-1/TRBV3-2
TGTGCCAGCAGCCCGGAGACTAGCGGGAACACCGGGGAGCTGTTTTTT
CASSPETSGNTGELFF
>TRBJ2-1|NA|NA|TRBV4-2
TGTGCCAGCAGCCAATCCAGAGGGGGGCCTGAGCAGTTCTTC
CASSQSRGGPEQFF
>TRBJ1-1|NA|NA|TRBV11-1
TGTGCCAGCAGCTTATCTGTCACTGAAGCTTTCTTT
CASSLSVTEAFF
>TRBJ1-5|TRBD1|few|TRBV18
TGTGCCAGCTCGGGACAGGGAGATCAGCCCCAGCATTTT
CASSGQGDQPQHF
>TRBJ1-1|TRBD1|NA|TRBV18
TGTGCCAGCTCAGGGGACAGGGCCACTGAAGCTTTCTTT
CASSGDRATEAFF
>TRBJ1-6|TRBD1|NA|TRBV28
TGTGCCAGCAGTCCACAGGGGGCGTCCTATAATTCACCCCTCCACTTT
CASSPQGASYNSPLHF
>TRBJ2-1|TRBD2|NA|TRBV30
TGTGCCTGGAGTGTAGGGCGGGAGAGCTCCTACAATGAGCAGTTCTTC
CAWSVGRESSYNEQFF
>TRBJ1-1|NA|NA|TRBV29-1
TGCAGCGTCGGACAGCTTGGCACTGAAGCTTTCTTT
CSVGQLGTEAFF
>TRBJ1-4|NA|NA|TRBV10-1
TGCGCCAGCAGTGCGAACCTGGCGGATGAAAAACTGTTTTTT
CASSANLADEKLFF
>TRBJ1-3|NA|once|TRBV6-6
TGTGCCAGCAGCGGGACAACTGGAAACACCATATATTTT
CASSGTTGNTIYF